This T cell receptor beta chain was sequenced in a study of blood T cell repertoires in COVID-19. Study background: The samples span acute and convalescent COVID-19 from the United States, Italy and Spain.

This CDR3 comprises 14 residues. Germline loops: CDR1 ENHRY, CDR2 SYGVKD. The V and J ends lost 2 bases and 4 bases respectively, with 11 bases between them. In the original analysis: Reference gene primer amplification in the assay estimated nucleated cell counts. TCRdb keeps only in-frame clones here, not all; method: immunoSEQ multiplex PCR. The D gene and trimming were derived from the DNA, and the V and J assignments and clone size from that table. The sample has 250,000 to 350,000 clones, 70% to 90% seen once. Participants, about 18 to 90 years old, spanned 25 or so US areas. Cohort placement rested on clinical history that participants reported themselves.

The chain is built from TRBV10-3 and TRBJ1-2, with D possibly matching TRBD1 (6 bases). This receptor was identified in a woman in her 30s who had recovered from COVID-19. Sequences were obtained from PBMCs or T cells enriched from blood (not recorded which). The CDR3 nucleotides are TGTGCCATCAGTGAGCCAACAGGGATCTATGGCTACACCTTC. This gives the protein CAISEPTGIYGYTF.